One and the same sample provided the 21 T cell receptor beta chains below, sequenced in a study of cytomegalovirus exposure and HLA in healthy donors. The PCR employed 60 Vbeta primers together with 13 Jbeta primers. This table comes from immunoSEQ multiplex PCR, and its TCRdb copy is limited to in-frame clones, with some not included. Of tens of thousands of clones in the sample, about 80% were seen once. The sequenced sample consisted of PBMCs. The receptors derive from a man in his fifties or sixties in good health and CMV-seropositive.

CDR3 sequence (DNA): TGTGCCAGCAGCCAATCGTACAGGATGAACACTGAAGCTTTCTTT. This gives the protein CASSQSYRMNTEAFF. This rearrangement joins TRBV16 to TRBJ1-1; tentatively, D is TRBD1 (5 bases). CDR3 length: 15 amino acids. CDR1 and CDR2 from the germline V gene are KGHSY and FQNENV. The germline V and J ends were trimmed by 0 bases and 0 bases, with 8 bases remaining between them.

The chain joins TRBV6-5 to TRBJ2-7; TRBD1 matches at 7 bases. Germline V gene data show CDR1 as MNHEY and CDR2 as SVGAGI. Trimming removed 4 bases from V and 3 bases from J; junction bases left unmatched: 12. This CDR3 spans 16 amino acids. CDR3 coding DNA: TGTGCCAGCAGTTTCGGATCTCCTCGGACAGGCTACGAGCAGTACTTC. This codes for CASSFGSPRTGYEQYF.

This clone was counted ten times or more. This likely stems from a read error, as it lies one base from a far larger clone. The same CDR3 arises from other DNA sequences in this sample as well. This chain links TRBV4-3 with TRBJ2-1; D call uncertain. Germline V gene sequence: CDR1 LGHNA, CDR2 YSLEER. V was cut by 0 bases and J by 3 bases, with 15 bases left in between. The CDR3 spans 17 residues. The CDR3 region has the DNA TGCGCCAGCAGCCAAGATATGATCTTACTCATCTACAATGAGCAGTTCTTC. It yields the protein CASSQDMILLIYNEQFF.

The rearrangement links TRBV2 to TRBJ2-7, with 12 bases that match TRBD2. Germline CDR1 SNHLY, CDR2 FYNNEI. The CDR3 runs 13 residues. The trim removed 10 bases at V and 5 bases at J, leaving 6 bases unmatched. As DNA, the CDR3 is TGTGCCATCCTAGCGGGAGGGCCCAACGAGCAGTACTTC. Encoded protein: CAILAGGPNEQYF.

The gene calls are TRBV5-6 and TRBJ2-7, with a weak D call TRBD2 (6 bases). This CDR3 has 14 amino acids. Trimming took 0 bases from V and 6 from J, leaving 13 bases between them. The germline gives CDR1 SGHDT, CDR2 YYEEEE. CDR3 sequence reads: CASSLGWRGGEQYF. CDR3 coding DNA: TGTGCCAGCAGCTTGGGTTGGCGGGGAGGCGAGCAGTACTTC. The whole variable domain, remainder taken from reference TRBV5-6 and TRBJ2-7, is DAGVTQSPTHLIKTRGQQVTLRCSPKSGHDTVSWYQQALGQGPQFIFQYYEEEERQRGNFPDRFSGHQFPNYSSELNVNALLLGDSALYLCASSLGWRGGEQYFGPGTRLTVT.

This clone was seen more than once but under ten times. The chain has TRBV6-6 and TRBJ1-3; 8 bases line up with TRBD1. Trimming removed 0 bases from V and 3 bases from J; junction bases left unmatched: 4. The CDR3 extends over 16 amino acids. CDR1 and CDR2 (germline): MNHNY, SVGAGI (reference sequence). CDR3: CASSYSTGELGNTIYF. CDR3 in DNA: TGTGCCAGCAGTTACTCGACAGGGGAGCTTGGAAACACCATATATTTT.

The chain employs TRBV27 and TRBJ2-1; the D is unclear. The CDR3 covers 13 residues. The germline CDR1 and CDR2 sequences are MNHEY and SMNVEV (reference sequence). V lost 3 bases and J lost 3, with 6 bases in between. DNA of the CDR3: TGTGCCAGCAGTTTTGACTTCTACAATGAGCAGTTCTTC. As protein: CASSFDFYNEQFF.

CDR3 sequence: CASSMLTGPDTDTQYF. The CDR3 DNA follows: TGTGCCAGTAGTATGTTGACAGGGCCTGACACCGATACGCAGTATTTT. The chain links TRBV19 to TRBJ2-3, with TRBD1 identical over 7 bases. Trimming removed 3 bases from V and 6 bases from J; junction bases left unmatched: 12. From germline, CDR1 is LNHDA and CDR2 SQIVND (reference sequence). The CDR3 length is 16 residues.

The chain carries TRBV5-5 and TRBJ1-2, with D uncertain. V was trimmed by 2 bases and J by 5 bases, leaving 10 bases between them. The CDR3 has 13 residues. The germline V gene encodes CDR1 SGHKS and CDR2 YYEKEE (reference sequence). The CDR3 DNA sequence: TGTGCCAGCAGCTTCGGGGATGATTATGGCTACACCTTC. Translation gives CASSFGDDYGYTF.

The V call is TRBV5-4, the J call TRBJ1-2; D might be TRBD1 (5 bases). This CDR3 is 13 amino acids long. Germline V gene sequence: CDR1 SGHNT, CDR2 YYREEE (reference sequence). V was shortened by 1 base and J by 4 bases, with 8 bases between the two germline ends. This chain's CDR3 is CASSLQGSYGYTF. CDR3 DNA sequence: TGTGCCAGCAGCTTGCAGGGTTCCTATGGCTACACCTTC.

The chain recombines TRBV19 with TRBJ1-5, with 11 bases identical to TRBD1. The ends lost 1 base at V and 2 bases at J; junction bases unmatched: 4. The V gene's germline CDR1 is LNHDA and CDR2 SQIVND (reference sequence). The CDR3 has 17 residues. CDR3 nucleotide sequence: TGTGCCAGTAGTATAGCCGGACAGGGGGCTGGCAATCAGCCCCAGCATTTT. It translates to CASSIAGQGAGNQPQHF.

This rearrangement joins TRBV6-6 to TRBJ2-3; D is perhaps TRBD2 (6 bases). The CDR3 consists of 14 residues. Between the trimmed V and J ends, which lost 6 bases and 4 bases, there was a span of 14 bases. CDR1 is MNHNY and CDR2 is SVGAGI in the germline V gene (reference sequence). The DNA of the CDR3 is TGTGCCAGCAGAACCGGACTATCATCAGATACGCAGTATTTT. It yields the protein CASRTGLSSDTQYF.

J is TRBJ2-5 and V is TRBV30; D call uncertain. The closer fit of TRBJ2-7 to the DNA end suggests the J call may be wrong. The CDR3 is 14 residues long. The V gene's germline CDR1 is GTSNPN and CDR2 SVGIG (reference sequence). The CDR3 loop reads CAWSERPSSYEQYF. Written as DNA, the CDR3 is TGTGCCTGGAGCGAGCGACCGAGCTCCTACGAGCAGTACTTC.

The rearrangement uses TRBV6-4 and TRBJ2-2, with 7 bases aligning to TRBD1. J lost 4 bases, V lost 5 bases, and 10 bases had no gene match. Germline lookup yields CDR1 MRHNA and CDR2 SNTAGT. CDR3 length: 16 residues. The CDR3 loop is CASSRDPNRGTGELFF. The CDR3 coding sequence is TGTGCCAGCAGTAGGGACCCGAACAGGGGCACCGGGGAGCTGTTTTTT.

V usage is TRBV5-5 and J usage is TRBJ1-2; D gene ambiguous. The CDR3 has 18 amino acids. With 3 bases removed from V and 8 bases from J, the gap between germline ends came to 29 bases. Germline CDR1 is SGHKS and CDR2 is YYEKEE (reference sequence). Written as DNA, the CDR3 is TGTGCCAGCAGCTGGGTCGAGGGTGCTTATCAATCCTTCGAGGGCTACACCTTC. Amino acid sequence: CASSWVEGAYQSFEGYTF.

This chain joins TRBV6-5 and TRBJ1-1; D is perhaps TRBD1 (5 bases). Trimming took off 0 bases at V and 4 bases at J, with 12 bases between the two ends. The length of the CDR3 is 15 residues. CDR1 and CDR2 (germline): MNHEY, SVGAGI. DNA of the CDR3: TGTGCCAGCAGTTACTCGGGGGGAGGGAGCACTGAAGCTTTCTTT. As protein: CASSYSGGGSTEAFF.

CDR3 in DNA: TGTGCCAGTAGTATAGGCTCCACAACCCAAGAGACCCAGTACTTC. Its protein product is CASSIGSTTQETQYF. The chain recombines TRBV19 with TRBJ2-5; D uncertain. Germline V gene sequence: CDR1 LNHDA, CDR2 SQIVND (reference sequence). V lost 1 base and J 1 base, leaving 10 bases between the germline ends. This CDR3 is 15 amino acids long.

The CDR3 DNA reads as TGTGCCTGGACGGGACAGCCGGACTATGGCTACACCTTC. Protein: CAWTGQPDYGYTF. The chain couples TRBV30 to TRBJ1-2; 7 bases agree with TRBD1. Germline-derived CDR1 and CDR2 are GTSNPN and SVGIG (reference sequence). After removal of 4 bases from V and 3 bases from J, the junction contained 5 bases not matched to a gene. The CDR3 has 13 residues.

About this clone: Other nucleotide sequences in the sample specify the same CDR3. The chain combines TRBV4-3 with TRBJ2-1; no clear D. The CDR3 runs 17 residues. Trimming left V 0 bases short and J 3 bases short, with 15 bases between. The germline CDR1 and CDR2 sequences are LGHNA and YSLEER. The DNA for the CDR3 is TGCGCCAGCAGCCAAGATATCATCGTAGTGATCTACAATGAGCAGTTCTTC. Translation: CASSQDIIVVIYNEQFF.

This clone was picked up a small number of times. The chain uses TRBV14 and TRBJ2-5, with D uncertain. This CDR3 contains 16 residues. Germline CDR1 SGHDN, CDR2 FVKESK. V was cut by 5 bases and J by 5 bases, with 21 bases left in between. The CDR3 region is CASSTQTGTLRETQYF. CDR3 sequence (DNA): TGTGCCAGCAGCACCCAGACTGGAACCCTGCGGGAGACCCAGTACTTC.

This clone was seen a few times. The CDR3 sequence: CASSPKDRLNTEAFF. In DNA form, the CDR3 reads TGTGCCAGCAGCCCCAAGGACAGGCTGAACACTGAAGCTTTCTTT. The chain couples TRBV5-4 to TRBJ1-1, with 7 bases identical to TRBD1. This CDR3 contains 15 residues. V lost 4 bases, J lost 0 bases, and 6 bases stayed unmatched. Germline CDR1 reads SGHNT; CDR2 reads YYREEE (reference sequence).